This T cell receptor beta chain comes out of a study of breast tumors, draining lymph nodes, adjacent tissues. From germline, CDR1 is KGHDR and CDR2 SFDVKD. CDR3 length: 13 residues. The V end was cut by 4 bases, the J end by 4 bases, with 4 bases between. Axillary draining lymph nodes of breast cancer patients supplied the node samples. TCRdb passed the multiplex PCR reads through MiXCR, listing each CDR3 protein once. The table includes approximately 300,000 distinct CDR3 sequences, 30% to 35% detected once. The clonotype originates from a female donor with breast cancer. Some clones in this sample may be carry-over from other donors' samples. The sequenced sample consisted of axillary lymph node tissue. The V call is TRBV24-1, the J call TRBJ2-6; D is ambiguous. The CDR3 here is CATSDDGANVLTF. CDR3 nucleotide sequence: TGTGCCACCAGTGACGACGGGGCCAACGTCCTGACTTTC.